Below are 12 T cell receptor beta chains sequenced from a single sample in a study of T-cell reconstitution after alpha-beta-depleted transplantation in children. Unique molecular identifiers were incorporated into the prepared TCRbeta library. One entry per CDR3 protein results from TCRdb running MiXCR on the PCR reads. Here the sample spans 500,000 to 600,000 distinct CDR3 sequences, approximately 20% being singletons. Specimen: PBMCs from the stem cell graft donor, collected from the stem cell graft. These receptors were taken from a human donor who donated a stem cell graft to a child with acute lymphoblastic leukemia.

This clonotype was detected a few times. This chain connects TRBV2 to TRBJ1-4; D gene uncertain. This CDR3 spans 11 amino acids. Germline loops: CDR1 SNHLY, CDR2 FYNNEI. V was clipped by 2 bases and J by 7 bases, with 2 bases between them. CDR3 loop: CASSESEKLFF. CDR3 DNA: TGTGCCAGCAGTGAAAGTGAAAAACTGTTTTTT.

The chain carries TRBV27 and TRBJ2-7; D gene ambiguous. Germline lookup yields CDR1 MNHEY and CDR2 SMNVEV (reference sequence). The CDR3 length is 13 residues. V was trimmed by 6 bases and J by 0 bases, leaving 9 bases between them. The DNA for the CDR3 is TGTGCCAGCAGCTCCATAAACTCCTACGAGCAGTACTTC. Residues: CASSSINSYEQYF.

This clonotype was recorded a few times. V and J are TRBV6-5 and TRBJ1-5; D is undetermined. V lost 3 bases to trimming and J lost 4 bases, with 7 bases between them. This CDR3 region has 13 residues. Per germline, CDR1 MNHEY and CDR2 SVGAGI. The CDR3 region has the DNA TGTGCCAGCAGTTATACAGAGAATCAGCCCCAGCATTTT. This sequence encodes CASSYTENQPQHF.

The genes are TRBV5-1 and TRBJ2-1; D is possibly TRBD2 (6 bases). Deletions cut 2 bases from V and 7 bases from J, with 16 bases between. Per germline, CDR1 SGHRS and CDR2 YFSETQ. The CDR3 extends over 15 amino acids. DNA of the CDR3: TGCGCCAGCAGCTTTTCCGGGAGTGGTATGAATGAGCAGTTCTTC. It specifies CASSFSGSGMNEQFF.

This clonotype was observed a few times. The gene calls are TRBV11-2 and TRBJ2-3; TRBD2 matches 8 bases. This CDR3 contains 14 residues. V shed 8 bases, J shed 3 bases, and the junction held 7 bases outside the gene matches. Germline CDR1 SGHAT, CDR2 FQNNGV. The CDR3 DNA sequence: TGTGCCAGCGCCCGGGAGGGCCGTACAGATACGCAGTATTTT. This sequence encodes CASAREGRTDTQYF.

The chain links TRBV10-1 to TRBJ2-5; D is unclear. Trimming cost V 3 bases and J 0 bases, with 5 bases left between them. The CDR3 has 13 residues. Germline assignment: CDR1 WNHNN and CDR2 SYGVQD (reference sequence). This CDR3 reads CASSDGYQETQYF. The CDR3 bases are TGCGCCAGCAGTGACGGGTACCAAGAGACCCAGTACTTC.

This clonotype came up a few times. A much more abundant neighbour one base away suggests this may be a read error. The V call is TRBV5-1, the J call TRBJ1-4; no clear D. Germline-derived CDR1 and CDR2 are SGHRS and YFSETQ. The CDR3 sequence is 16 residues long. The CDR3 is CASSPEEGLANGKLFF. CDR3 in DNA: TGCGCCAGCAGCCCGGAGGAGGGCCTAGCGAATGGAAAACTGTTTTTT.

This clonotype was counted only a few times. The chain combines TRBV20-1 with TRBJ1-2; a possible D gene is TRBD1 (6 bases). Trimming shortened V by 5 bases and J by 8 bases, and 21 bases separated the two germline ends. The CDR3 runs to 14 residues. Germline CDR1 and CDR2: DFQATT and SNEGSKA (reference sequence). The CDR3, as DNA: TGCAGTGCTCCTTACGGGACAAGTATAATGGGCTACACCTTC. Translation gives CSAPYGTSIMGYTF.

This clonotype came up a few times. CDR3 region: CATSRMGLNTEAFF. For the CDR3, the DNA is TGTGCCACCAGTAGAATGGGGCTCAACACTGAAGCTTTCTTT. The chain employs TRBV15 and TRBJ1-1; a weak D match, TRBD1 (5 bases). CDR1 and CDR2 from the germline V gene are LNHNV and YYDKDF (reference sequence). V dropped 6 bases and J dropped 2 bases, with 13 bases sitting between them. The CDR3 spans 14 residues.

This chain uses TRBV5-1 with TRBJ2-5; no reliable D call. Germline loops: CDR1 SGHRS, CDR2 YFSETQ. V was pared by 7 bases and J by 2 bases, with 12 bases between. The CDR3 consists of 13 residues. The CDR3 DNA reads TGCGCCAGCCAACAGAGTTATCAAGAGACCCAGTACTTC. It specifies CASQQSYQETQYF.

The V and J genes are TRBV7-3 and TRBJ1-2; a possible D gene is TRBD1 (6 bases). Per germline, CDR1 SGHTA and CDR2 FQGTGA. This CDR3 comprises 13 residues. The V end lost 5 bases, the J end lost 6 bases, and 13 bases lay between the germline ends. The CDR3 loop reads CASSTDGGHGYTF. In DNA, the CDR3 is TGTGCCAGCAGCACAGACGGGGGGCATGGCTACACCTTC.

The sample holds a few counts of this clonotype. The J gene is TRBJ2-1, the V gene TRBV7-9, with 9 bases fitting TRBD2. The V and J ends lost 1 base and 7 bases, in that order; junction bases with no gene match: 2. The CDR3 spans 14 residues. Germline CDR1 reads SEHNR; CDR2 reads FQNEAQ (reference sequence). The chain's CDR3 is CASSLGLAVNEQFF. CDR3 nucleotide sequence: TGTGCCAGCAGCTTAGGACTAGCGGTAAATGAGCAGTTCTTC.